One sample yielded the 32 T cell receptor beta chains listed below, sequenced in a study of T cells after yellow fever vaccination. From the 5' RACE reads, TCRdb called clonotypes with MiXCR, one entry per CDR3 protein. The repertoire consists of 250,000 to 300,000 distinct CDR3 sequences, with 5.2% occurring once and the leading ten covering under 3.5%. The sequences come from CD4+ T cells sorted from PBMCs, collected on the day of the yellow fever booster vaccination. Receptors originate from a young man who received the YFV17D yellow fever vaccine.

Only a few counts were recorded for this clonotype. The J gene is TRBJ2-3, the V gene TRBV7-9; 9 nucleotides agree with TRBD2. The CDR3 totals 17 residues. The germline V gene encodes CDR1 SEHNR and CDR2 FQNEAQ (reference sequence). J was trimmed by 7 bases and V by 1 base; bases with no gene match: 12. The DNA for the CDR3 is TGTGCCAGCAGCTTAGGTTCTCCGACTAGCGGAAGGTATACGCAGTATTTT. Its protein product is CASSLGSPTSGRYTQYF.

The chain links TRBV7-2 to TRBJ2-6, with D tentatively TRBD1 or TRBD2 (6 bases each). V was trimmed by 5 bases and J by 0 bases, leaving 20 bases between them. Germline CDR1 and CDR2: SGHTA and FQGNSA. The CDR3 has 19 amino acids. The CDR3 nucleotides are TGTGCCAGCAGCCCTAGGACTGACGGGGGCTTCTCTGGGGCCAACGTCCTGACTTTC. Translating it yields CASSPRTDGGFSGANVLTF.

In this sample, this clonotype turned up a few times. This chain joins TRBV20-1 and TRBJ2-5; possible D gene TRBD1, 6 bases. Trimming took 5 bases from V and 5 from J, leaving 15 bases between them. The CDR3 length is 13 residues. Germline CDR1 reads DFQATT; CDR2 reads SNEGSKA (reference sequence). The CDR3 DNA follows: TGCAGTGCTGGACGGACAGCCAGGGAGACCCAGTACTTC. Translated: CSAGRTARETQYF.

The J gene is TRBJ2-7, the V gene TRBV28; maybe TRBD2 (6 bases). With 6 bases removed from V and 0 bases from J, the gap between germline ends came to 12 bases. The CDR3 has 14 amino acids. Germline CDR1 is MDHEN and CDR2 is SYDVKM. The CDR3 bases are TGTGCCAGCAGGGGGGAGGCTAGCTCCTACGAGCAGTACGTC. Translating gives CASRGEASSYEQYV.

V is TRBV28 and J is TRBJ1-1; D ambiguous. V lost 11 bases, J lost 7 bases, and 14 bases lay in between. Germline V gene data show CDR1 as MDHEN and CDR2 as SYDVKM. The CDR3 is 11 amino acids. The CDR3 DNA sequence: TGTGCCGCCACGTTCAAGGGTGAAGCTTTCTTT. Protein product: CAATFKGEAFF.

The gene calls are TRBV20-1 and TRBJ1-1; possibly TRBD1 for D (5 bases). The CDR3 is 15 residues long. The V and J ends lost 5 bases and 1 base respectively, with 17 bases between them. Germline V gives CDR1 DFQATT, CDR2 SNEGSKA (reference sequence). CDR3 amino acids: CSASRAGVANTEAFF. The DNA for the CDR3 is TGCAGTGCTTCTAGGGCGGGGGTTGCGAACACTGAAGCTTTCTTT.

Many counts were recorded for this clonotype. The chain joins TRBV5-1 to TRBJ1-3; perhaps TRBD1 as D (5 bases). This CDR3 region has 15 residues. Germline V gives CDR1 SGHRS, CDR2 YFSETQ. V was clipped by 4 bases and J by 4 bases, with 15 bases between them. The CDR3 nucleotides read TGCGCCAGCAGCCCTTTCGGCGGGGCAGGAAACACCATATATTTT. This encodes CASSPFGGAGNTIYF.

In this sample, this clonotype turned up many times. This rearrangement joins TRBV5-1 to TRBJ1-1; D gene uncertain. The CDR3 has 15 amino acids. Looked up from germline, CDR1 is SGHRS and CDR2 is YFSETQ. Deletions cut 4 bases from V and 0 bases from J, with 13 bases between. The CDR3: CASSVSYQMNTEAFF. As DNA, the CDR3 is TGCGCCAGCAGCGTCAGTTATCAGATGAACACTGAAGCTTTCTTT.

This clonotype appeared many times. The CDR3 sequence: CASTRQNSGNTIYF. DNA of the CDR3: TGTGCCAGCACCAGACAGAACTCTGGAAACACCATATATTTT. The gene calls are TRBV7-9 and TRBJ1-3, with a weak D call TRBD1 (5 bases). This CDR3 comprises 14 residues. The V and J ends lost 7 bases and 0 bases respectively, with 10 bases between them. Germline V lookup: CDR1 SEHNR, CDR2 FQNEAQ (reference sequence).

This clonotype has only a few counts. The chain couples TRBV24-1 to TRBJ1-2; no firm D call. V was trimmed by 5 bases and J by 5 bases, leaving 5 bases between them. The V gene's germline CDR1 is KGHDR and CDR2 SFDVKD. CDR3 length equals 11 residues. CDR3 DNA: TGTGCCACCAGTGGGGGTTATGGCTACACCTTC. Residues: CATSGGYGYTF.

This clonotype was recorded many times. The chain uses TRBV6-5 and TRBJ1-1, with D unresolved. V was shortened by 0 bases and J by 1 base, with 6 bases between the two germline ends. This CDR3 region has 14 residues. CDR1 is MNHEY and CDR2 is SVGAGI in the germline V gene. The CDR3: CASSYSAENTEAFF. In DNA form, the CDR3 reads TGTGCCAGCAGTTACTCCGCAGAGAACACTGAAGCTTTCTTT.

At least ten counts were recorded for this clonotype. The rearrangement joins TRBV6-2 or TRBV6-3 to TRBJ2-7; D possibly uses TRBD1 or TRBD2 (5 bases each). V shed 8 bases and J shed 0 bases, with 14 bases lying between them. The CDR3 contains 14 residues. The germline CDR1 and CDR2 sequences are MNHEY and SVGEGT. In DNA form, the CDR3 reads TGTGCCAGCGGTCCTGTGGGGACCTCCTACGAGCAGTACTTC. Translation: CASGPVGTSYEQYF.

This clonotype was found a few times. This chain joins TRBV4-3 and TRBJ2-2; the D gene could be TRBD1 or TRBD2 (6 bases each). Germline CDR1 LGHNA, CDR2 YSLEER. This CDR3 has 16 amino acids. Trimming removed 2 bases from V and 6 bases from J, with 16 bases in between. This chain's CDR3 is CASSQRPGAFPGELFF. The CDR3 DNA is TGCGCCAGCAGCCAACGTCCGGGGGCCTTTCCCGGGGAGCTGTTTTTT.

V gene TRBV18 combines with J gene TRBJ1-1; D is unresolved. This CDR3 is built from 14 residues. V gave up 4 bases and J gave up 0 bases, with 9 bases separating them. From germline, CDR1 is KGHSH and CDR2 LQKENI. The CDR3, as DNA: TGTGCCAGCTCACAAAGGGTTTTGAACACTGAAGCTTTCTTT. The encoded protein is CASSQRVLNTEAFF.

This chain connects TRBV11-3 to TRBJ2-5; D remains ambiguous. The CDR3 is 14 residues long. The V end lost 0 bases, the J end lost 6 bases, and 11 bases lay between the germline ends. Germline CDR1 is SGHNT and CDR2 is YENEEA. CDR3 sequence (DNA): TGTGCCAGCAGCTTAGATCCTAACGCGAAGACCCAGTACTTC. Its protein product is CASSLDPNAKTQYF.

This clonotype appeared many times. The chain employs TRBV15 and TRBJ2-7, with D perhaps matching TRBD1 or TRBD2 (6 bases each). V lost 0 bases and J 2 bases, leaving 11 bases between the germline ends. The CDR3 has 15 amino acids. Germline V gene sequence: CDR1 LNHNV, CDR2 YYDKDF (reference sequence). The CDR3: CATSREMGGPYEQYV. The CDR3 DNA follows: TGTGCCACCAGCAGAGAAATGGGGGGCCCCTACGAGCAGTACGTC.

This clonotype was recorded many times. The rearrangement joins TRBV6-5 to TRBJ2-5; perhaps TRBD2 as D (6 bases). CDR1 MNHEY and CDR2 SVGAGI come from the germline V gene. The V end was cut by 9 bases, the J end by 1 base, with 9 bases between. The CDR3 extends over 12 amino acids. In nucleotides, the CDR3 is TGTGCCAGTGGAGGGGCCCAAGAGACCCAGTACTTC. The encoded protein is CASGGAQETQYF.

This clonotype showed up just a few times. The rearrangement uses TRBV19 and TRBJ1-4, with TRBD1 identical over 7 bases. This CDR3 contains 14 residues. The V segment lost 3 bases and the J segment 6 bases; nucleotides outside the gene matches: 4. Germline loops: CDR1 LNHDA, CDR2 SQIVND (reference sequence). The CDR3 reads CASSIGDSYEKLFF. The CDR3 DNA sequence: TGTGCCAGTAGTATCGGGGACAGTTATGAAAAACTGTTTTTT.

This clonotype was picked up a small number of times. This chain connects TRBV7-2 to TRBJ1-1, with D hard to call. Germline-derived CDR1 and CDR2 are SGHTA and FQGNSA. The CDR3 sequence is 13 residues long. Trimming removed 5 bases at V and 7 bases at J, with 14 bases between. For the CDR3, the DNA is TGTGCCAGCAGCCCTCCCCCTAAGGTTGAAGCTTTCTTT. This encodes CASSPPPKVEAFF.

This clonotype was recorded a few times. This chain uses TRBV7-2 with TRBJ2-3; 9 positions match TRBD2. The germline V gene has CDR1 SGHTA and CDR2 FQGNSA. CDR3 length equals 16 residues. V lost 2 bases to trimming and J lost 1 base; unmatched junction nucleotides: 4. The chain's CDR3 is CASSLSASGGTDTQYF. The CDR3 DNA reads as TGTGCCAGCAGCTTATCGGCTAGCGGGGGCACAGATACGCAGTATTTT.

This clonotype was seen many times. This chain links TRBV7-8 with TRBJ2-1, with 7 positions matching TRBD1. Germline CDR1 SGHVS, CDR2 FQNEAQ. The CDR3 is 17 amino acids. V lost 1 base and J lost 3; bases outside the gene matches: 9. CDR3 coding DNA: TGTGCCAGCAGCTTAGAAAGGGGGCTAGCTAGCTACAATGAGCAGTTCTTC. This translates into CASSLERGLASYNEQFF.

This clonotype showed up just a few times. The V gene is TRBV2, the J gene TRBJ1-3; D gene ambiguous. This CDR3 comprises 15 residues. V lost 6 bases and J lost 3, with 15 bases in between. Germline V lookup: CDR1 SNHLY, CDR2 FYNNEI. In DNA, the CDR3 is TGTGCCAGCAGCGAACAGCGCCAAATTGGAAACACCATATATTTT. Translated, it gives CASSEQRQIGNTIYF.

This clonotype appeared many times. This chain uses TRBV5-1 with TRBJ1-5; 9 nucleotides align to TRBD1. V shed 4 bases and J 7 bases; nucleotides not matched to a gene: 6. Germline V CDR1 and CDR2: SGHRS, YFSETQ. CDR3 length: 14 residues. CDR3 sequence reads: CASSPGQGSQPQHF. CDR3 nucleotide sequence: TGCGCCAGCAGCCCCGGACAGGGGAGCCAGCCCCAGCATTTT.

The sample holds many counts of this clonotype. This chain links TRBV7-2 with TRBJ2-3; the D gene is possibly TRBD2 (7 bases). The CDR3 consists of 16 residues. Between the trimmed V and J ends, which lost 5 bases and 3 bases, there was a span of 18 bases. The germline V gene encodes CDR1 SGHTA and CDR2 FQGNSA. The CDR3 region has the DNA TGTGCCAGCAGCCCCTTGGCGGGGGCACCGACAGATACGCAGTATTTT. The encoded protein is CASSPLAGAPTDTQYF.

V and J are TRBV5-1 and TRBJ2-2; maybe TRBD2 (6 bases). Germline-derived CDR1 and CDR2 are SGHRS and YFSETQ. This CDR3 has 17 amino acids. The V end lost 0 bases, the J end lost 5 bases, and 17 bases lay between the germline ends. The CDR3 loop reads CASSLAPTSIQTGELFF. CDR3 coding DNA: TGCGCCAGCAGCTTGGCTCCGACTAGTATCCAAACCGGGGAGCTGTTTTTT.

This clonotype has only a few counts. V gene TRBV10-3 combines with J gene TRBJ2-7; no clear D. This CDR3 is built from 12 residues. V shed 6 bases and J shed 1 base, with 7 bases lying between them. CDR1 is ENHRY and CDR2 is SYGVKD in the germline V gene. The CDR3 DNA reads as TGTGCCATCAGGGACGGGTCCTACGAGCAGTACTTC. It translates to CAIRDGSYEQYF.

This rearrangement joins TRBV11-2 to TRBJ2-7; TRBD2 matches 12 bases. Per the germline V gene, CDR1 is SGHAT and CDR2 is FQNNGV. The V gene end was trimmed by 5 bases and the J gene end by 4 bases; junction bases not matched to a gene: 3. The CDR3 has 14 residues. The CDR3 is CASSVGLAGYEQYV. The CDR3 nucleotides read TGTGCCAGCAGCGTCGGACTAGCGGGATACGAGCAGTACGTC.

This clonotype turned up a few times. This chain uses TRBV4-3 with TRBJ2-1; TRBD2 aligns across 7 bases. The CDR3 extends over 17 amino acids. V gave up 4 bases and J gave up 3 bases; unmatched junction bases: 12. Germline assignment: CDR1 LGHNA and CDR2 YSLEER. CDR3 sequence: CASSRQGRSGVYNEQFF. CDR3 nucleotides: TGCGCCAGCAGCCGTCAGGGTAGGAGCGGGGTCTACAATGAGCAGTTCTTC.

This clonotype was detected a few times. The chain employs TRBV5-5 and TRBJ2-3; 7 bases map to TRBD2. CDR3 length: 15 amino acids. V shed 3 bases and J 2 bases; nucleotides not matched to a gene: 6. Germline V gene data show CDR1 as SGHKS and CDR2 as YYEKEE (reference sequence). For the CDR3, the DNA is TGTGCCAGCAGCTCACCTAGCGGTTACACAGATACGCAGTATTTT. Translated: CASSSPSGYTDTQYF.

This clonotype turned up a few times. V gene TRBV7-3 combines with J gene TRBJ2-5, with D possibly being TRBD2 (6 bases). The CDR3 has 14 residues. V was clipped by 5 bases and J by 7 bases, with 17 bases between them. CDR1 SGHTA and CDR2 FQGTGA come from the germline V gene. The CDR3 nucleotides read TGTGCCAGCAGCCCCACGGGGGTGGGGGGGACCCAGTACTTC. Its protein is CASSPTGVGGTQYF.

This clonotype was detected many times. The chain joins TRBV7-2 to TRBJ2-7; D ambiguous. V was pared by 3 bases and J by 1 base, with 7 bases between. The germline gives CDR1 SGHTA, CDR2 FQGNSA. This CDR3 spans 13 amino acids. In DNA form, the CDR3 reads TGTGCCAGCAGCTTTACCTCATCCTACGAGCAGTACGTC. This sequence encodes CASSFTSSYEQYV.

The V and J genes are TRBV14 and TRBJ1-2; 7 bases match TRBD1. Germline CDR1 reads SGHDN; CDR2 reads FVKESK. The V gene end was trimmed by 3 bases and the J gene end by 8 bases; junction bases not matched to a gene: 12. The CDR3 has 15 residues. CDR3 sequence (DNA): TGTGCCAGCAGCCAGAACGCGTTGACAGGGCTCGGCTACACCTTC. Protein sequence: CASSQNALTGLGYTF. The full variable domain, with the rest looked up from reference TRBV14 and TRBJ1-2, is EAGVTQFPSHSVIEKGQTVTLRCDPISGHDNLYWYRRVMGKEIKFLLHFVKESKQDESGMPNNRFLAERTGGTYSTLKVQPAELEDSGVYFCASSQNALTGLGYTFGSGTRLTVV.